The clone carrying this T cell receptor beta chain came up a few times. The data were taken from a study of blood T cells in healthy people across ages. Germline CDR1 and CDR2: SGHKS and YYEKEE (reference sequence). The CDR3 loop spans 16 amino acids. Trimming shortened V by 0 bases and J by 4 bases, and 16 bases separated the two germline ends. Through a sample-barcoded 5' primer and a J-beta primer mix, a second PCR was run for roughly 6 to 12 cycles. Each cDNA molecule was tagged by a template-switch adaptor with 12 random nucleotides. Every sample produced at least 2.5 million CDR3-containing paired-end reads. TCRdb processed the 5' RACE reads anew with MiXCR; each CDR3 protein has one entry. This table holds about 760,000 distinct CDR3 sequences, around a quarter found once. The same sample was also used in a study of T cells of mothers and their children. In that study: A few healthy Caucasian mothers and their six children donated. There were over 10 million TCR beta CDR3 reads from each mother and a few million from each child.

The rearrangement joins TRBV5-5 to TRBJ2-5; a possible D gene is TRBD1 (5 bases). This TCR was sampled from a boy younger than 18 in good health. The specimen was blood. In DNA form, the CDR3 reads TGTGCCAGCAGCTTGGAAGGGGCCCCGTCTGTAGAGACCCAGTACTTC. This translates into CASSLEGAPSVETQYF.